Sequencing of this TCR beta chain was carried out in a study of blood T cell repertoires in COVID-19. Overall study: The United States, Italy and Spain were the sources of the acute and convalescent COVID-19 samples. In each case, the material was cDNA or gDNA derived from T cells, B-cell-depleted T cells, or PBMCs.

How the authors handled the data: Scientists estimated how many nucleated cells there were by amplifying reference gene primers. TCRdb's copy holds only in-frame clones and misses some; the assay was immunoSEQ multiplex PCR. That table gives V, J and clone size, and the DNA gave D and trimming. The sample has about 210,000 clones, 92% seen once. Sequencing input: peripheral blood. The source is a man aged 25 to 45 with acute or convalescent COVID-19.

This chain's CDR3 is CASSVDSRQGYEKLFF. CDR3 nucleotides: TGTGCCAGCAGCGTAGATTCCCGACAGGGTTACGAAAAACTGTTTTTT. The V call is TRBV9, the J call TRBJ1-4, with 7 bases identical to TRBD1. V shed 0 bases and J 8 bases; nucleotides not matched to a gene: 10. Germline V gene sequence: CDR1 SGDLS, CDR2 YYNGEE. This CDR3 has 16 amino acids.